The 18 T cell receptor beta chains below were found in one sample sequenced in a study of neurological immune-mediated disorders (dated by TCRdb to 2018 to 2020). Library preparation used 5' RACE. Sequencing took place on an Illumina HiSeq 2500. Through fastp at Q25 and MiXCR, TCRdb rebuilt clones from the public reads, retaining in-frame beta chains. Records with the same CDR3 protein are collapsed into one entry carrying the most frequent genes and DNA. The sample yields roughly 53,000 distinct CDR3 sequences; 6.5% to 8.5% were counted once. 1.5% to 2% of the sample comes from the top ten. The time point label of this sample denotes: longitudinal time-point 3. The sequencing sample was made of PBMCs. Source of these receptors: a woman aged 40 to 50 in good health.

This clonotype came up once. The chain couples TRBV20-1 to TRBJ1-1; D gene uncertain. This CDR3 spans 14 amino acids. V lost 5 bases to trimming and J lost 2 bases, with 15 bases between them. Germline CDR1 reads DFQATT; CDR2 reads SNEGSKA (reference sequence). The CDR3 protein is CSALPGESNTEAFF. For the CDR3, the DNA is TGCAGTGCTCTTCCCGGGGAGAGTAACACTGAAGCTTTCTTT.

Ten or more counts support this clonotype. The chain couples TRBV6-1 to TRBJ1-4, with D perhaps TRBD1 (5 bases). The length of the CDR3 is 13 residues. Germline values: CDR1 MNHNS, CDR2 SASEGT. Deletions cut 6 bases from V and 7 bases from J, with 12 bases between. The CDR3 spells CASSGEGSEKLFF. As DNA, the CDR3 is TGTGCCAGCAGCGGAGAGGGGAGTGAAAAACTGTTTTTT.

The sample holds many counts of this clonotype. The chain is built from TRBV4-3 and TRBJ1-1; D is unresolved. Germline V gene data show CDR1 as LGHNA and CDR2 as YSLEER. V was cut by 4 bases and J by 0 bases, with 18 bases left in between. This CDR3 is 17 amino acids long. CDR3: CASSPNPTRPMNTEAFF. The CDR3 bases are TGCGCCAGCAGCCCTAACCCTACCAGGCCGATGAACACTGAAGCTTTCTTT.

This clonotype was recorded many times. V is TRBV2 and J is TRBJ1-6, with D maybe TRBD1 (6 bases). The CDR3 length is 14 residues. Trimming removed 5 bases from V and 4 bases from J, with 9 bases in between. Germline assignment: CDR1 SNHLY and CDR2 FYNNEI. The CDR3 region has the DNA TGTGCCAGCAGTTGGGACACTTATAATTCACCCCTCCACTTT. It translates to CASSWDTYNSPLHF.

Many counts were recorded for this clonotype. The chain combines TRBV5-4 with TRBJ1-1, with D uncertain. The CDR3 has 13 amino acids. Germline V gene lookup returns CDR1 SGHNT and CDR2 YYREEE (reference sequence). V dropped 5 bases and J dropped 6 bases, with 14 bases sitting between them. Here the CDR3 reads CASRPGPNAEAFF. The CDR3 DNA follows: TGTGCCAGCAGACCCGGACCCAACGCTGAAGCTTTCTTT.

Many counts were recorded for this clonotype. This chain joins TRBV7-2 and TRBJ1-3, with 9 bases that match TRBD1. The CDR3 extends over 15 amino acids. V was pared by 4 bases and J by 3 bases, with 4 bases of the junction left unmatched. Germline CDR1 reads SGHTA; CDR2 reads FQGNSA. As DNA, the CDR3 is TGTGCCAGCAGCTGGGGGACAGGGTTTGGAAACACCATATATTTT. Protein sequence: CASSWGTGFGNTIYF.

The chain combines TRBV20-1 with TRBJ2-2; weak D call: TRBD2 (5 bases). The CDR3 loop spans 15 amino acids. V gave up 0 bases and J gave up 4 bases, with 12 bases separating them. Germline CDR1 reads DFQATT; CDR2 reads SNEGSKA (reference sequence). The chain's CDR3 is CSARDTGNSTGELFF. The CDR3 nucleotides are TGCAGTGCTAGAGATACGGGAAATTCCACCGGGGAGCTGTTTTTT.

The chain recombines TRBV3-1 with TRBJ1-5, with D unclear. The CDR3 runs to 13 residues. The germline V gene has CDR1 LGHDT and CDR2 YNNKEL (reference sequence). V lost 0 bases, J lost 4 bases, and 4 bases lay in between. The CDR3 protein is CASSQDGNQPQHF. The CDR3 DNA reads TGTGCCAGCAGCCAAGATGGGAATCAGCCCCAGCATTTT.

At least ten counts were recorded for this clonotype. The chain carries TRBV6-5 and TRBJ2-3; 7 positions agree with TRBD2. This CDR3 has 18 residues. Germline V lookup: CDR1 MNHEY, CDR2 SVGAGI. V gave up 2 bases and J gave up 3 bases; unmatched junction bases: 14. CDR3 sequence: CASSYTSGGSVGTDTQYF. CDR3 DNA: TGTGCCAGCAGTTACACGTCTGGCGGGAGTGTCGGGACAGATACGCAGTATTTT.

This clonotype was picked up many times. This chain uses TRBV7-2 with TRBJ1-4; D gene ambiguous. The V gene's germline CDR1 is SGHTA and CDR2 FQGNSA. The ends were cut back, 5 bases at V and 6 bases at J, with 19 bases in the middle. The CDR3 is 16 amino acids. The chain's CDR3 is CASSLSWRGRDEKLFF. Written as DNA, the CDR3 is TGTGCCAGCAGCCTTTCGTGGCGAGGCCGGGATGAAAAACTGTTTTTT.

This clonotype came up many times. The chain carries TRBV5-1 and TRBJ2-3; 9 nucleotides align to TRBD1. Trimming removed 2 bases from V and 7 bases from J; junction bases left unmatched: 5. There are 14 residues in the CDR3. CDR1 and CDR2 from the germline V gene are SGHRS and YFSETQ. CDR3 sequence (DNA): TGCGCCAGCAGCTTCGGACAGGGGACCTATACGCAGTATTTT. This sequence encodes CASSFGQGTYTQYF.

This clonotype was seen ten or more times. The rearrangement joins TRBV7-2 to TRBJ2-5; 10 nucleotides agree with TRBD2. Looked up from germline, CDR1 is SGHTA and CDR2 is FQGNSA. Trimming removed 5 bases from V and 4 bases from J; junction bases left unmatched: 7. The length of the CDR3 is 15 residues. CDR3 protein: CASSRSSGGGETQYF. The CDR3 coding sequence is TGTGCCAGCAGCCGATCTAGCGGGGGTGGAGAGACCCAGTACTTC. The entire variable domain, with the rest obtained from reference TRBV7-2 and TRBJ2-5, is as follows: GAGVSQSPSNKVTEKGKDVELRCDPISGHTALYWYRQSLGQGLEFLIYFQGNSAPDKSGLPSDRFSAERTGGSVSTLTIQRTQQEDSAVYLCASSRSSGGGETQYFGPGTRLLVL.

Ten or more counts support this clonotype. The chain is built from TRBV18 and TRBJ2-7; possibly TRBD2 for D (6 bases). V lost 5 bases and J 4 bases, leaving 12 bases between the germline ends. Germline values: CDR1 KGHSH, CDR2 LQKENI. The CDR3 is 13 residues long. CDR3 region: CASSGRGGYEQYF. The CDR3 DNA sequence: TGTGCCAGCTCAGGCCGTGGGGGGTACGAGCAGTACTTC.

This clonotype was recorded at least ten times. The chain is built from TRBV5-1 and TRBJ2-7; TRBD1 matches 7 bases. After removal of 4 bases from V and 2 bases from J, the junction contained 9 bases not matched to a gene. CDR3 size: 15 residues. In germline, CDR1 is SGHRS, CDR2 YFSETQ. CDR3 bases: TGCGCCAGCAGCCGAGCCGGGACAGTAGCCTACGAGCAGTACTTC. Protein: CASSRAGTVAYEQYF.

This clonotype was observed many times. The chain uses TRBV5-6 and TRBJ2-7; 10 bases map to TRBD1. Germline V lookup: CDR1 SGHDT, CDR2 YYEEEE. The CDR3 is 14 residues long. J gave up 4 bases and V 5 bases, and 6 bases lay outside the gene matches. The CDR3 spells CASRRQGAMYEQYF. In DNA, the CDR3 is TGTGCCAGCAGGCGACAGGGGGCTATGTACGAGCAGTACTTC.

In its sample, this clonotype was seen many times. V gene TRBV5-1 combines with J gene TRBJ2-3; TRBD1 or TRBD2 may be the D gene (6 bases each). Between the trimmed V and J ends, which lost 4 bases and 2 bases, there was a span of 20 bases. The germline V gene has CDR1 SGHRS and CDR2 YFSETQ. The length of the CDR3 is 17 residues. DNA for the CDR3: TGCGCCAGCAGCCCCAAGGGGGGATACACTTTCACAGATACGCAGTATTTT. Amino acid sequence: CASSPKGGYTFTDTQYF.

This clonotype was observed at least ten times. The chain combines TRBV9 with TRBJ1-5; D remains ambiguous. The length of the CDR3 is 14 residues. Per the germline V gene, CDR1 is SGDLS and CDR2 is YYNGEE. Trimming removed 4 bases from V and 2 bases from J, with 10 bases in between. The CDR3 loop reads CASSPLGGNQPQHF. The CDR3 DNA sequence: TGTGCCAGCAGCCCCCTAGGAGGCAATCAGCCCCAGCATTTT.

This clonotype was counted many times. The CDR3 nucleotides are TGCAGTGCTAGCCCAGGCTCTGGGGCCAACGTCCTGACTTTC. This codes for CSASPGSGANVLTF. The rearrangement uses TRBV20-1 and TRBJ2-6; D ambiguous. The germline V and J ends were trimmed by 3 bases and 0 bases, with 6 bases remaining between them. Per germline, CDR1 DFQATT and CDR2 SNEGSKA (reference sequence). The CDR3 totals 14 residues.